This T cell receptor beta chain was retrieved from a study of T cells in narcolepsy. Findings and caveats of the study: Healthy controls reportedly lacked the autoreactive clonotypes serially found in patients' blood. Autoreactive HCRT-specific and TRIB2-specific clonotypes were marked in same-patient CSF-versus-blood CD4+ comparisons.

As regards this clone: Its target is unknown.

Data came from immunoSEQ multiplex PCR; TCRdb stores just in-frame clones and leaves some out. Among 25,000 to 30,000 clones listed, approximately 83% were seen once. Germline V gene lookup returns CDR1 GTSNPN and CDR2 SVGIG (reference sequence). With V trimmed by 5 bases and J by 3 bases, 4 bases remained unmatched. This CDR3 has 13 residues. The sequence was obtained from a human donor with narcolepsy. Specimen: CD45RA- memory CD4+ T cells from PBMCs. The chain uses TRBV30 and TRBJ2-7; 10 nucleotides agree with TRBD1. The CDR3: CAWGTGDGYEQYF. The CDR3 DNA follows: TGTGCCTGGGGGACAGGGGACGGCTACGAGCAGTACTTC.